The clone carrying this T cell receptor (beta chain) appeared once. The source of the sample is a study of blood T cell repertoires in COVID-19. Study summary: Samples came from the United States, Italy and Spain, spanning acute and convalescent COVID-19. PBMCs, B-cell-depleted T cells, or T cells were the source of the cDNA or gDNA that made up the material.

In the source study's methods: By means of reference gene primer amplification, nucleated cell counts were estimated. Assay used: immunoSEQ multiplex PCR; TCRdb lists only in-frame clones, some missing. The D gene and trimming were derived from the DNA, and the V and J assignments and clone size from that table. The sample has tens of thousands of clones; 87% are singletons. This CDR3 region has 14 residues. V gave up 6 bases and J gave up 4 bases, with 12 bases separating them. Germline V gene data show CDR1 as SGHTA and CDR2 as FQGNSA. This TCR was recovered from a middle-aged man with active COVID-19. The rearrangement joins TRBV7-2 to TRBJ1-4; perhaps TRBD1 as D (5 bases). Material for sequencing was peripheral blood. Written as DNA, the CDR3 is TGTGCCAGCAGAAGGGCCGGGGGTAATGAAAAACTGTTTTTT. This gives the protein CASRRAGGNEKLFF.